This TCR beta chain came from a study of relationships among human T cell subsets. TCR alpha and beta CDR3s were amplified from mRNA by semiquantitative ARM-PCR. ARM-PCR used tagged nested gene-specific primers, then communal superprimers for exponential amplification. TCRdb passed the multiplex PCR reads through MiXCR, listing each CDR3 protein once. The sample lists 10,000 to 15,000 distinct CDR3 sequences, around 67% occurring once. The Th1 cells were the flow-through after CD25, CD56 and CD294 bead selections. The CDR3 consists of 13 residues. Trimming cost V 5 bases and J 7 bases, with 9 bases left between them. Germline-derived CDR1 and CDR2 are SGHAT and FQDESV (reference sequence).

The J gene is TRBJ1-6, the V gene TRBV11-1; no firm D call. The receptor was derived from a man aged 35 to 55 in good health. What was sequenced was CD4+ Th1 cells sorted from blood. CDR3 sequence: CASSLRGNSPLHF. In nucleotides, the CDR3 is TGTGCCAGCAGCCTTCGAGGGAATTCACCCCTCCACTTT. Together with reference TRBV11-1 and TRBJ1-6, the CDR3 gives the full variable domain: EAEVAQSPRYKITEKSQAVAFWCDPISGHATLYWYRQILGQGPELLVQFQDESVVDDSQLPKDRFSAERLKGVDSTLKIQPAELGDSAMYLCASSLRGNSPLHFGNGTRLTVT.